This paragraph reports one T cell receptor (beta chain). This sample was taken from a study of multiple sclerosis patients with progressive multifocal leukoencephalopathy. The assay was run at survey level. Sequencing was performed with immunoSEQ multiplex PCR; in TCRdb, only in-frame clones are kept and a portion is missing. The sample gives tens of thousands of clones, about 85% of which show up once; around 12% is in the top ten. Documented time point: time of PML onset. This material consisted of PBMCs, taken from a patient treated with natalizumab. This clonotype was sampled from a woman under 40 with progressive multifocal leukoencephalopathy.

The chain's CDR3 is CASTKAGVARETQYF. The CDR3 DNA follows: TGTGCCAGCACAAAAGCGGGAGTGGCCCGGGAGACCCAGTACTTC. J is TRBJ2-5 and V is TRBV2, with 8 bases aligning to TRBD2. This CDR3 contains 15 residues. Germline V CDR1 and CDR2: SNHLY, FYNNEI. V lost 7 bases to trimming and J lost 5 bases; unmatched junction nucleotides: 12.